The 9 T cell receptor beta chains in this list originate from one sample, sequenced in a study of T cells in Graves' hyperthyroidism and ophthalmopathy. TCR beta CDR3 regions were amplified from RNA. An initial round of RT-PCR targeting the TCR CDR3 relied on the HTBI primer set. One entry per CDR3 protein, called by TCRdb with MiXCR from the multiplex PCR reads. This sample carries fewer than 350,000 distinct CDR3 sequences, 21% of them seen once, and the ten largest clones take less than 65%. The sequencing input was blood. The receptors were sampled from a woman between 50 and 59 years old with Graves' hyperthyroidism.

This clonotype was counted ten times or more. Here the CDR3 DNA reads TGTGCCAGCAGTTTTCCAGCGCGAGGGACCGGGGAGCTGTTTTTT. Its translation is CASSFPARGTGELFF. V usage is TRBV12-3 or TRBV12-4 and J usage is TRBJ2-2; a possible D gene is TRBD2 (5 bases). Trimming took off 3 bases at V and 5 bases at J, with 13 bases between the two ends. This CDR3 contains 15 residues.

Many counts were recorded for this clonotype. The chain carries TRBV25-1 and TRBJ1-1, with 7 bases fitting TRBD1. This CDR3 is 14 amino acids long. Germline CDR1 reads MGHDK; CDR2 reads SYGVNS. V shed 11 bases, J shed 1 base, and the junction held 10 bases outside the gene matches. CDR3 coding DNA: TGTGCCTCCTGGACAGGCACTAGGAACACTGAAGCTTTCTTT. Its translation: CASWTGTRNTEAFF.

In its sample, this clonotype was seen many times. This sequence joins TRBV6-6 and TRBJ1-1; no definite D call. This CDR3 region has 13 residues. Germline-derived CDR1 and CDR2 are MNHNY and SVGAGI (reference sequence). Trimming stripped 2 bases from V and 1 base from J, with 5 bases between. DNA for the CDR3: TGTGCCAGCAGTTACGGGTCGAACACTGAAGCTTTCTTT. This sequence encodes CASSYGSNTEAFF.

The table lists this clonotype with many counts. The chain joins TRBV30 to TRBJ2-5; D could derive from TRBD1 or TRBD2 (6 bases each). With 6 bases removed from V and 5 bases from J, the gap between germline ends came to 16 bases. The CDR3 length is 13 residues. Germline CDR1 and CDR2: GTSNPN and SVGIG (reference sequence). This CDR3 is CACSGGGWETQYF. CDR3 nucleotides: TGTGCCTGTAGCGGAGGGGGATGGGAGACCCAGTACTTC.

The chain uses TRBV20-1 and TRBJ2-3; TRBD2 matches 10 bases. Looked up from germline, CDR1 is DFQATT and CDR2 is SNEGSKA (reference sequence). Losses at the gene ends were 2 bases for V and 6 bases for J; bases not matched to a gene: 14. This CDR3 spans 17 amino acids. The CDR3 is CSARPRGPSGSVDTQYF. As DNA, the CDR3 is TGCAGTGCTAGACCCAGGGGCCCTAGCGGGAGTGTGGATACGCAGTATTTT.

This clonotype has more than one count but fewer than ten. The V gene is TRBV5-1, the J gene TRBJ1-2, with 8 bases lining up with TRBD1. There are 15 residues in the CDR3. The germline V gene encodes CDR1 SGHRS and CDR2 YFSETQ. V was pared by 1 base and J by 5 bases, with 7 bases of the junction left unmatched. The CDR3: CASSLYVDREYGYTF. The CDR3 DNA reads as TGCGCCAGCAGCTTGTACGTGGACAGGGAGTATGGCTACACCTTC.

Turning to this clonotype: A much larger clonotype is one base distant, so this may be a read error. The chain couples TRBV18 to TRBJ2-1; TRBD2 agrees at 8 bases. Trimming cost V 5 bases and J 13 bases; bases outside gene matches: 16. CDR1 and CDR2 from the germline V gene are KGHSH and LQKENI. This CDR3 has 15 residues. For the CDR3, the DNA is TGTGCCAGCTCAGACGGACTAGCCCTTTCTCGTGACCAGTTCTTC. This sequence encodes CASSDGLALSRDQFF.

The V call is TRBV28, the J call TRBJ2-4, with 9 bases that match TRBD1. The length of the CDR3 is 17 residues. V trimming: 6 bases; J trimming: 2 bases; junction bases outside the gene matches: 11. Germline values: CDR1 MDHEN, CDR2 SYDVKM. Here the CDR3 DNA reads TGTGCCAGCAGACCAGAGGGACAGGGTGGCCCCAAAAACATTCAGTACTTC. Translated, it gives CASRPEGQGGPKNIQYF.

This clonotype was recorded only once. The rearrangement links TRBV5-4 to TRBJ2-7, with D unresolved. The CDR3 runs to 14 residues. Germline V gene lookup returns CDR1 SGHNT and CDR2 YYREEE (reference sequence). Trimming cost V 4 bases and J 4 bases, with 15 bases left between them. This chain's CDR3 is CASSQDGWGYEQYF. CDR3 sequence (DNA): TGTGCCAGCAGCCAAGATGGGTGGGGTTACGAGCAGTACTTC.